This T cell receptor beta chain originates from a study of tumor and adjacent non-tumor tissue in lung cancer. As for the study in general: On average, productive TCRbeta reads reached 4 million to 4.5 million per sample.

A modified ARM-PCR protocol with three rounds of nested PCR amplified TCRbeta. Via MiXCR, TCRdb re-called the multiplex PCR reads, giving one row per CDR3 protein. Of over 100,000 distinct CDR3 sequences listed, 60% to 80% were seen once; the top ten hold 15% to 20%. Whole-study results and caveats: TCR diversity was significantly greater in tumor than normal lung tissue.

RNA was extracted from bulk tissue without any cell sorting. This non-tumor lung sample came from over 3 cm beyond the tumor edge. The CDR3 contains 16 residues. Germline CDR1 reads LGHNA; CDR2 reads YNFKEQ. Comments on this clonotype: The antigen remains unidentified. A read error may account for a junction end that differs from germline.

V gene TRBV4-2 combines with J gene TRBJ1-3; D is unresolved. Sequences were obtained from distant non-tumor lung tissue. This sequence originates from a man in his fifties or sixties with non-small cell lung cancer. Here the CDR3 reads CAISQDFRVSGNTMYF. For the CDR3, the DNA is TGTGCCATCAGCCAAGACTTCCGGGTTTCTGGAAACACCATGTATTTT.